A single sample gave rise to the 31 T cell receptor beta chains below, sequenced in a study of blood T cells in healthy people across ages (dated by TCRdb to the mid-2010s). Library generation was performed with 5' RACE. Sequencing was carried out with an Illumina HiSeq 2500. A second PCR of about 7 to 12 cycles was run with a J-beta primer mix and a sample-barcoded 5' primer. The public sequencing data were trimmed at Q25 with fastp and processed into clonotypes with MiXCR by TCRdb, which kept only in-frame beta chains. Each CDR3 protein gets just one entry, which takes the most common genes and DNA from the rows behind it. Here the sample has 450,000 to 700,000 distinct CDR3 sequences; roughly a quarter occur a single time. The top ten clones comprise approximately 17% of the sample. The sequenced sample was blood. The receptors stem from a woman in her 70s in good health.

This rearrangement joins TRBV10-3 to TRBJ2-5; weak D call: TRBD2 (6 bases). V was cut by 5 bases and J by 1 base, with 8 bases left in between. Germline V gene sequence: CDR1 ENHRY, CDR2 SYGVKD. This CDR3 region has 13 residues. The CDR3 nucleotides are TGTGCCATCAGTAGGACTACCCAAGAGACCCAGTACTTC. This gives the protein CAISRTTQETQYF.

The chain links TRBV5-1 to TRBJ1-1; 7 nucleotides agree with TRBD1. The germline CDR1 and CDR2 sequences are SGHRS and YFSETQ. The trim removed 4 bases at V and 0 bases at J, leaving 9 bases unmatched. The length of the CDR3 is 16 residues. The CDR3 is CASSLPQGGLNTEAFF. The CDR3 DNA is TGCGCCAGCAGCCTTCCGCAGGGGGGCCTGAACACTGAAGCTTTCTTT.

The rearrangement links TRBV6-2 or TRBV6-3 to TRBJ1-1; D is ambiguous. The CDR3 consists of 13 residues. Germline V gives CDR1 MNHEY, CDR2 SVGEGT. Deletions cut 8 bases from V and 10 bases from J, with 20 bases between. CDR3 DNA: TGTGCCAGCGGGAGAGGGCCCGGTGGAGCAGCTTTCTTT. This encodes CASGRGPGGAAFF.

This chain connects TRBV6-5 to TRBJ1-2; maybe TRBD1 (5 bases). The V gene's germline CDR1 is MNHEY and CDR2 SVGAGI. Trimming took 2 bases from V and 3 from J, leaving 13 bases between them. The CDR3 loop spans 15 amino acids. CDR3: CASSYGTDVYYGYTF. Here the CDR3 DNA reads TGTGCCAGCAGTTACGGGACCGACGTATACTATGGCTACACCTTC.

This clonotype appeared a few times. V gene TRBV12-3 or TRBV12-4 combines with J gene TRBJ2-5, with D maybe TRBD2 (5 bases). There are 16 residues in the CDR3. Trimming took off 4 bases at V and 4 bases at J, with 19 bases between the two ends. The CDR3 DNA reads as TGTGCCAGCAGTTCGACTATCGGGGAGAAGGGAGAGACCCAGTACTTC. It specifies CASSSTIGEKGETQYF.

The V and J genes are TRBV20-1 and TRBJ1-4; D not certain. Trimming left V 6 bases short and J 7 bases short, with 18 bases between. The V gene's germline CDR1 is DFQATT and CDR2 SNEGSKA (reference sequence). The CDR3 extends over 14 amino acids. In DNA form, the CDR3 reads TGCAGTGCCCCACCCCGGGCCGTGGGTGAAAAACTGTTTTTT. This sequence encodes CSAPPRAVGEKLFF.

This clonotype appeared a few times. The chain is built from TRBV6-2 or TRBV6-3 and TRBJ1-5, with 10 bases that match TRBD1. The CDR3 totals 17 residues. Germline V gene lookup returns CDR1 MNHEY and CDR2 SVGEGT. V trimming: 5 bases; J trimming: 9 bases; junction bases outside the gene matches: 16. CDR3 in amino acids: CASSKGQGLTQEPPQHF. Written as DNA, the CDR3 is TGTGCCAGCAGTAAGGGACAGGGGTTAACCCAAGAGCCGCCCCAGCATTTT.

The chain joins TRBV12-3 or TRBV12-4 to TRBJ1-1, with 7 bases fitting TRBD1. The J segment lost 3 bases and the V segment lost 6 bases, leaving 1 base of the junction unmatched. The CDR3 sequence is 12 residues long. CDR3: CASRDRDTEAFF. DNA for the CDR3: TGTGCCAGCAGAGACAGGGACACTGAAGCTTTCTTT.

There are a few counts of this clonotype. The rearrangement uses TRBV6-5 and TRBJ2-5, with 10 positions matching TRBD1. Per germline, CDR1 MNHEY and CDR2 SVGAGI. V shed 9 bases, J shed 4 bases, and the junction held 2 bases outside the gene matches. The CDR3 length is 12 residues. CDR3 DNA: TGTGCCAGACGGACAGGGGGAGAGACCCAGTACTTC. It specifies CARRTGGETQYF.

The J gene is TRBJ1-1, the V gene TRBV11-2; no clear D gene. CDR3 length equals 14 residues. The V gene's germline CDR1 is SGHAT and CDR2 FQNNGV. Trimming stripped 3 bases from V and 4 bases from J, with 12 bases between. CDR3 sequence: CASSFSGVSTEAFF. The CDR3 DNA reads TGTGCCAGCAGCTTTTCCGGGGTGAGCACTGAAGCTTTCTTT.

The chain carries TRBV12-3 or TRBV12-4 and TRBJ2-1; TRBD1 is a possible D gene (7 bases). This CDR3 spans 14 amino acids. V lost 5 bases, J lost 3 bases, and 11 bases lay in between. CDR3 coding DNA: TGTGCCAGCAGTGCGGGACAGAGCTACAATGAGCAGTTCTTC. It translates to CASSAGQSYNEQFF.

The CDR3 region is CSALRVDTEAFF. Here the CDR3 DNA reads TGCAGCGCATTAAGGGTGGACACTGAAGCTTTCTTT. The chain is built from TRBV29-1 and TRBJ1-1; D not certain. Trimming removed 7 bases from V and 3 bases from J, with 12 bases in between. CDR3 length: 12 amino acids. CDR1 is SQVTM and CDR2 is ANQGSEA in the germline V gene.

This chain connects TRBV7-3 to TRBJ2-1, with 7 bases aligning to TRBD2. V lost 5 bases, J lost 4 bases, and 8 bases stayed unmatched. The CDR3 sequence is 15 residues long. Germline V gives CDR1 SGHTA, CDR2 FQGTGA. The CDR3 is CASSQTPSGYNEQFF. For the CDR3, the DNA is TGTGCCAGCAGCCAGACTCCTAGCGGATACAATGAGCAGTTCTTC.

This clonotype was found a few times. The chain has TRBV6-5 and TRBJ1-2; D uncertain. Looked up from germline, CDR1 is MNHEY and CDR2 is SVGAGI. The V end lost 8 bases, the J end lost 4 bases, and 8 bases lay between the germline ends. CDR3 size: 11 residues. The CDR3 is CASGRSYGYTF. The CDR3 DNA reads as TGTGCCAGCGGAAGAAGCTATGGCTACACCTTC.

The chain carries TRBV29-1 and TRBJ2-5, with a tentative D call TRBD1 (5 bases). The J call may be mistaken, given a closer DNA end match to TRBJ2-1. The germline V gene encodes CDR1 SQVTM and CDR2 ANQGSEA. This CDR3 is built from 12 residues. As DNA, the CDR3 is TGCAGCGTTGAAAGTTTCAGGGAAGAGCAGTTCTTC. This gives the protein CSVESFREEQFF.

The V gene is TRBV29-1, the J gene TRBJ1-1; D is ambiguous. Germline lookup yields CDR1 SQVTM and CDR2 ANQGSEA. The CDR3 runs 12 residues. V gave up 1 base and J gave up 2 bases, with 5 bases separating them. The CDR3 spells CSVEGDNTEAFF. In DNA, the CDR3 is TGCAGCGTTGAAGGGGATAACACTGAAGCTTTCTTT.

This clonotype was observed a few times. The chain recombines TRBV28 with TRBJ2-6; D gene uncertain. Trimming took off 3 bases at V and 2 bases at J, with 5 bases between the two ends. CDR1 MDHEN and CDR2 SYDVKM come from the germline V gene. The CDR3 has 14 residues. CDR3 sequence reads: CASSLIPGANVLTF. The CDR3 DNA reads TGTGCCAGCAGTTTGATCCCTGGGGCCAACGTCCTGACTTTC.

The V gene is TRBV4-2, the J gene TRBJ2-5; D is ambiguous. V lost 4 bases, J lost 3 bases, and 15 bases lay in between. CDR3 length equals 15 residues. CDR1 LGHNA and CDR2 YNFKEQ come from the germline V gene. CDR3 nucleotides: TGTGCCAGCAGCCCATGGGAACAACAAGAAGAGACCCAGTACTTC. Amino acid sequence: CASSPWEQQEETQYF.

The chain is built from TRBV7-2 and TRBJ1-2; 7 bases line up with TRBD1. This CDR3 has 15 residues. Trimming removed 5 bases from V and 4 bases from J; junction bases left unmatched: 10. In germline, CDR1 is SGHTA, CDR2 FQGNSA. Here the CDR3 DNA reads TGTGCCAGCAGCATCTCACAGGGGAGAGTCTATGGCTACACCTTC. Its translation: CASSISQGRVYGYTF. Complete variable domain (other parts from reference TRBV7-2 and TRBJ1-2): GAGVSQSPSNKVTEKGKDVELRCDPISGHTALYWYRQSLGQGLEFLIYFQGNSAPDKSGLPSDRFSAERTGGSVSTLTIQRTQQEDSAVYLCASSISQGRVYGYTFGSGTRLTVV.

V is TRBV29-1 and J is TRBJ2-5, with 10 bases that match TRBD1. CDR3 length: 13 residues. Germline V gene data show CDR1 as SQVTM and CDR2 as ANQGSEA. V lost 4 bases, J lost 5 bases, and 4 bases stayed unmatched. The CDR3 DNA is TGCAGCGTTGCCCGGGACAGGGGTGAGACCCAGTACTTC. Protein: CSVARDRGETQYF.

This sequence joins TRBV15 and TRBJ1-1; a possible D gene is TRBD1 (6 bases). V gave up 0 bases and J gave up 3 bases, with 8 bases separating them. The CDR3 has 14 residues. CDR1 is LNHNV, CDR2 YYDKDF, per germline (reference sequence). The CDR3 DNA reads as TGTGCCACCAGCAGAGAGACAGGTCACACTGAAGCTTTCTTT. Translating gives CATSRETGHTEAFF.

This clonotype was seen more than once but under ten times. This sequence joins TRBV7-2 and TRBJ2-3; TRBD2 aligns across 10 bases. The V gene's germline CDR1 is SGHTA and CDR2 FQGNSA. Trimming cost V 3 bases and J 4 bases; bases outside gene matches: 4. The CDR3 extends over 15 amino acids. CDR3 bases: TGTGCCAGCAGCTTTTCTAGCGGGGGAGCAGATACGCAGTATTTT. It yields the protein CASSFSSGGADTQYF.

This clonotype has a handful of counts. The chain links TRBV3-1 to TRBJ2-5, with 9 bases identical to TRBD2. The CDR3 has 16 amino acids. V was pared by 3 bases and J by 4 bases, with 9 bases of the junction left unmatched. Germline CDR1 and CDR2: LGHDT and YNNKEL (reference sequence). The CDR3 nucleotides read TGTGCCAGCAGCCAGCTGGGCGGGGGGGCGCGAGAGACCCAGTACTTC. It encodes CASSQLGGGARETQYF.

The rearrangement joins TRBV2 to TRBJ2-1, with TRBD2 as a possible D gene (6 bases). Germline loops: CDR1 SNHLY, CDR2 FYNNEI. V lost 8 bases, J lost 15 bases, and 14 bases lay in between. CDR3 length equals 10 residues. CDR3 loop: CASGDRGMFF. The CDR3 DNA reads TGTGCCAGCGGGGACCGGGGGATGTTCTTC.

The chain employs TRBV24-1 and TRBJ2-2; 7 nucleotides match TRBD1. The CDR3 sequence is 15 residues long. Germline V gene lookup returns CDR1 KGHDR and CDR2 SFDVKD. V lost 2 bases, J lost 7 bases, and 6 bases stayed unmatched. CDR3 DNA sequence: TGTGCCACCAGTGATTCCGGGACAGTCTTCGGGGAGCTGTTTTTT. Protein: CATSDSGTVFGELFF.

In this sample, this clonotype turned up a few times. V is TRBV4-3 and J is TRBJ1-1; TRBD1 agrees at 9 bases. This CDR3 comprises 15 residues. Per germline, CDR1 LGHNA and CDR2 YSLEER. V shed 4 bases and J 5 bases; nucleotides not matched to a gene: 8. CDR3: CASSRTTGGGTEAFF. The CDR3, as DNA: TGCGCCAGCAGCCGTACCACAGGGGGCGGTACTGAAGCTTTCTTT.

This clonotype came up many times. V usage is TRBV4-3 and J usage is TRBJ2-1, with TRBD2 as a possible D gene (7 bases). The CDR3 is 16 amino acids. Trimming removed 0 bases at V and 4 bases at J, with 13 bases between. CDR1 and CDR2 from the germline V gene are LGHNA and YSLEER. The CDR3 region has the DNA TGCGCCAGCAGCCAAGATCGAGGGGGGGCGTACAATGAGCAGTTCTTC. Encoded protein: CASSQDRGGAYNEQFF.

The rearrangement uses TRBV10-3 and TRBJ1-5; 8 positions agree with TRBD1. Germline V gene lookup returns CDR1 ENHRY and CDR2 SYGVKD. The CDR3 length is 15 residues. Unmatched junction bases numbered 2, after V lost 0 bases and J lost 4 bases. CDR3 region: CAISESGQVNQPQHF. DNA of the CDR3: TGTGCCATCAGTGAGTCGGGACAGGTTAATCAGCCCCAGCATTTT.

CDR3 DNA sequence: TGTGCCAGCAGCTCAACCACCCAGACAGTCTACGAGCAGTACTTC. This encodes CASSSTTQTVYEQYF. The chain carries TRBV7-8 and TRBJ2-7, with a tentative D call TRBD1 (5 bases). Germline V gene data show CDR1 as SGHVS and CDR2 as FQNEAQ. Trimming took off 4 bases at V and 3 bases at J, with 16 bases between the two ends. This CDR3 has 15 residues.

This chain joins TRBV20-1 and TRBJ2-7, with 7 bases matching TRBD2. The length of the CDR3 is 15 residues. V was clipped by 0 bases and J by 3 bases; unmatched bases: 8. Germline V gives CDR1 DFQATT, CDR2 SNEGSKA (reference sequence). The CDR3 protein is CSARDMASGRYEQYF. DNA for the CDR3: TGCAGTGCTAGAGATATGGCTAGCGGCCGCTACGAGCAGTACTTC.

This chain connects TRBV7-9 to TRBJ2-5; 7 bases are shared with TRBD2. Germline V gene data show CDR1 as SEHNR and CDR2 as FQNEAQ (reference sequence). The CDR3 runs 14 residues. Trimming cost V 4 bases and J 3 bases; bases outside gene matches: 5. The CDR3 DNA follows: TGTGCCAGCAGCTCCACCGGGACTAAAGAGACCCAGTACTTC. Residues: CASSSTGTKETQYF. Full variable domain (outside the CDR3, taken from reference TRBV7-9 and TRBJ2-5): DTGVSQNPRHKITKRGQNVTFRCDPISEHNRLYWYRQTLGQGPEFLTYFQNEAQLEKSRLLSDRFSAERPKGSFSTLEIQRTEQGDSAMYLCASSSTGTKETQYFGPGTRLLVL.